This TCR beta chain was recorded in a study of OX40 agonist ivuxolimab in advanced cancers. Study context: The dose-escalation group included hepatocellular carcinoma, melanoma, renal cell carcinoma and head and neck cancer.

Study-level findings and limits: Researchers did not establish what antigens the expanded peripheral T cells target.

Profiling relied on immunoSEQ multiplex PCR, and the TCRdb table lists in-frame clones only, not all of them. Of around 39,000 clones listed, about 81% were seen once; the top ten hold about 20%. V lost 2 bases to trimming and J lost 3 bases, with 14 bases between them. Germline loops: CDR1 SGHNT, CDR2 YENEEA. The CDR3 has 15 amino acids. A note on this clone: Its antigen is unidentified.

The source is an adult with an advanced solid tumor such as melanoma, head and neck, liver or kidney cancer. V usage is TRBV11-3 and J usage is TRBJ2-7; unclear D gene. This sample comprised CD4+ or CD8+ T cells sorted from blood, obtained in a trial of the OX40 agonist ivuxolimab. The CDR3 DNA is TGTGCCAGCAGCTTAACAACAGAACCCTTCTACGAGCAGTACTTC. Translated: CASSLTTEPFYEQYF.